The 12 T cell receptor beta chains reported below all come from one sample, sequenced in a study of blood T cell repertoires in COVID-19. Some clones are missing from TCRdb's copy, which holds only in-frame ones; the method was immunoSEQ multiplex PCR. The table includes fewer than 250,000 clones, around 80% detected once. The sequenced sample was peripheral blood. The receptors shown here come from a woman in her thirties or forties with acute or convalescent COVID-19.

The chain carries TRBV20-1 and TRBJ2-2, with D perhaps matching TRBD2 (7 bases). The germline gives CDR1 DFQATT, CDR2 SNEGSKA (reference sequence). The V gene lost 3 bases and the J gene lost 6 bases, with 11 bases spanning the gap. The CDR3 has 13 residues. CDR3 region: CSASRGGAGELFF. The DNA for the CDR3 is TGCAGTGCTAGTAGGGGGGGAGCCGGGGAGCTGTTTTTT.

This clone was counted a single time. CDR3 sequence (DNA): TGTGCCAGCAGCCAGCACCGACTTGCTACAGGGACACCTGGAAACACCATATATTTT. Its translation: CASSQHRLATGTPGNTIYF. The V and J genes are TRBV3-1 (or the pseudogene TRBV3-2) and TRBJ1-3, with D possibly TRBD1 on 6 matching bases. Trimming left V 3 bases short and J 2 bases short, with 23 bases between. The CDR3 is 19 amino acids. Looked up from germline, CDR1 is LGHDT and CDR2 is YNNKEL (reference sequence).

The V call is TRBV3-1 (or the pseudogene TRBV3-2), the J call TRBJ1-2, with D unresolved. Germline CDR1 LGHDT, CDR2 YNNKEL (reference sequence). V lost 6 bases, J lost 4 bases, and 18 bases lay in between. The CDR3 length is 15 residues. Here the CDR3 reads CASSHSFGESYGYTF. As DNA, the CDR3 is TGTGCCAGCAGTCATTCCTTCGGGGAGAGCTATGGCTACACCTTC.

CDR3 amino acids: CASSQVQAYEQYF. DNA of the CDR3: TGCGCCAGCAGCCAAGTACAAGCCTACGAGCAGTACTTC. The gene calls are TRBV4-1 and TRBJ2-7; no firm D call. V was clipped by 1 base and J by 2 bases, with 6 bases between them. This CDR3 has 13 amino acids. Per germline, CDR1 MGHRA and CDR2 YSYEKL.

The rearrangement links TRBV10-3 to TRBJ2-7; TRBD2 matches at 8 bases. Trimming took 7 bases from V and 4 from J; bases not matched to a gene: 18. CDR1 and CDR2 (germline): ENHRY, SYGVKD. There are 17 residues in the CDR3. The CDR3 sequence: CAITDPRAGDSGYEQYF. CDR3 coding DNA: TGTGCCATCACGGACCCTCGAGCGGGAGACAGTGGGTACGAGCAGTACTTC.

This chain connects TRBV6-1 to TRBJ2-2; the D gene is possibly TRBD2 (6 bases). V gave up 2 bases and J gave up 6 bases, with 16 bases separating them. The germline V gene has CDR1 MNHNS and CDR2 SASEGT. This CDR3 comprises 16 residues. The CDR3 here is CASSEQDYLTPGELFF. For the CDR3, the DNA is TGTGCCAGCAGTGAACAGGACTACCTCACCCCCGGGGAGCTGTTTTTT.

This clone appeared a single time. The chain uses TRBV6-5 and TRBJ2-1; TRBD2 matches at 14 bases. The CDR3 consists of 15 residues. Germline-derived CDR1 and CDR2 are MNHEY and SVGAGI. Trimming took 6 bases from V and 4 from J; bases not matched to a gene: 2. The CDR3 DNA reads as TGTGCCAGCAGGACTAGCGGGAGGGGTTACAATGAGCAGTTCTTC. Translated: CASRTSGRGYNEQFF.

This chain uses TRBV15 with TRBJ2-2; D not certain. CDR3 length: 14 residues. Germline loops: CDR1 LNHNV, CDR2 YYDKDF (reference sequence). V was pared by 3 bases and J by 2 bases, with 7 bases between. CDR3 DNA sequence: TGTGCCACCAGCAGCAGATCTAACACCGGGGAGCTGTTTTTT. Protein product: CATSSRSNTGELFF.

The CDR3: CASSLETARGREQYF. The CDR3 coding sequence is TGTGCCAGCAGCTTAGAAACGGCCAGGGGGCGCGAGCAGTACTTC. The V gene is TRBV7-9, the J gene TRBJ2-7, with TRBD1 identical over 8 bases. This CDR3 has 15 residues. Germline CDR1 is SEHNR and CDR2 is FQNEAQ (reference sequence). The V and J ends lost 1 base and 6 bases, in that order; junction bases with no gene match: 8.

As DNA, the CDR3 is TGTGCCAGCAGCCACCGGGACAGAAGCGGTGAGCAGTTCTTC. Translation: CASSHRDRSGEQFF. The V and J genes are TRBV7-8 and TRBJ2-1; 7 bases map to TRBD1. The CDR3 is 14 amino acids. After removal of 5 bases from V and 9 bases from J, the junction contained 10 bases not matched to a gene. Germline loops: CDR1 SGHVS, CDR2 FQNEAQ.

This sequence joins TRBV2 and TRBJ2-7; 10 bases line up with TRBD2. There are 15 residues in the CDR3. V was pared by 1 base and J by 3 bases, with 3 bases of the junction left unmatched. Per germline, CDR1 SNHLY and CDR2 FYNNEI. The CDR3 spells CASSEGGTSVYEQYF. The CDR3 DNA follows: TGTGCCAGCAGTGAAGGCGGGACTAGCGTCTACGAGCAGTACTTC. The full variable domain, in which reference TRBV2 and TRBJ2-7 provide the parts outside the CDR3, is EPEVTQTPSHQVTQMGQEVILRCVPISNHLYFYWYRQILGQKVEFLVSFYNNEISEKSEIFDDQFSVERPDGSNFTLKIRSTKLEDSAMYFCASSEGGTSVYEQYFGPGTRLTVT.

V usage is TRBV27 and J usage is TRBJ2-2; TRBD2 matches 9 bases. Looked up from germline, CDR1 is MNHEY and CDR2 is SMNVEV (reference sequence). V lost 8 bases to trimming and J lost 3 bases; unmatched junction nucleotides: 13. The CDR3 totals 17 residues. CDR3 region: CASSGLALLGDTGELFF. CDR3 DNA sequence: TGTGCCAGCTCGGGACTAGCACTACTTGGCGACACCGGGGAGCTGTTTTTT.